This record looks at one T cell receptor beta chain sequence and its context. Germline V gives CDR1 MDHEN, CDR2 SYDVKM. The ends were cut back, 3 bases at V and 4 bases at J, with 8 bases in the middle. The CDR3 spans 13 residues. The protocol was immunoSEQ multiplex PCR, while the TCRdb copy is restricted to in-frame clones and leaves out a portion. The sample records under 150,000 clones, roughly 95% being singletons. This record comes from a study of T cell changes during pregnancy in multiple sclerosis. This TCR was sampled from a female donor with multiple sclerosis, enrolled in a pregnancy study. The V gene is TRBV28, the J gene TRBJ2-3; no definite D call. This specimen consisted of peripheral blood, obtained after pregnancy. In DNA, the CDR3 is TGTGCCAGCAGTTTTAGAGTGTCAGATACGCAGTATTTT. Translating it yields CASSFRVSDTQYF.